This T cell receptor beta chain was retrieved from a study of cytomegalovirus exposure and HLA in healthy donors (dated by TCRdb to about 2017). Regarding the study in general: An earlier analysis of several hundred of the donors reported 250 to 300 Gb of sequence data and about 100 million unique TCR beta sequences from 150 million to 200 million T cells. An early release that covered more than 550 HLA-typed donors contained around 300 gigabases of sequencing data and about 93 million unique TCR sequences. Of the roughly 400 genotyped donors, less than 85% were placed in the genetic ancestry cluster associated with self-reported Caucasian donors. The study was designed to test whether signatures of past pathogen exposure could be identified by cataloging public T cell receptors. The study used immunosequencing to profile the T cell repertoires of 670 or so subjects and linked those repertoires to cytomegalovirus serostatus. A separate validation cohort of approximately 130 different subjects was used in addition to the 666-subject first cohort. To predict cytomegalovirus infection status, the study combined high-throughput TCR immunosequencing, statistical association of individual TCRs with disease status, and machine learning. A later analysis re-analyzed previously published TCR beta repertoires from roughly 690 donors and added high-resolution HLA genotyping to study TCR occurrence patterns. Rather than using new phenotypic data, the later analysis identified candidate immune exposures from TCR beta sequences and from how often those sequences occurred across donors. To decide whether each TCR beta V gene segment behaved as functional or pseudogenic, an earlier analysis of some 600 of the donors relied on high-throughput TCR beta sequencing. Donor age, sex, ethnicity and CMV serostatus were collected together with the repertoire data. Genome-wide SNP genotypes for about three fifths of the roughly 670 donors were used in a later genetic analysis, which treated that subset as a discovery cohort. Every discovery cohort repertoire had been produced on one sequencing platform. HLA typing covered class I and class II loci at four-digit resolution. The number of typed donors differed by locus: roughly 629-640 for A, B, C, DRB1 and DQB1; 500 to 550 for DQA1; roughly 600 for DPA1; and around 470 for DPB1. Because of strong linkage in the cohort, roughly five DR-DQ haplotypes were treated as single units for association and clustering. Among around 400 genotyped donors of the cohort, an average of around 240,000 unique TCR beta nucleotide sequences were sequenced per donor, about a sixth of them non-productive.

Receptor libraries were prepared by the immunoSEQ multiplex PCR assay. For the multiplex PCR, a mixture combining 60 forward primers for TCR Vbeta segments and 13 reverse primers for TCR Jbeta segments was used. The CDR3 region of rearranged TCR beta genes was amplified from genomic DNA with a multiplex PCR assay. The Illumina HiSeq System was used to sequence the amplified TCR beta libraries as 87-base-pair reads. The paper's processing steps were these. A later analysis counted about 82 million unique TCR beta chains across the 690 or so repertoires, and 9.5 million to 11 million of these chains were shared by at least two donors. Raw reads were error-corrected and collapsed into unique sequences by a nearest-neighbor algorithm in which closely related sequences were merged to remove PCR and sequencing errors. V, D and J gene segments were assigned by aligning CDR3 sequences to IMGT reference sequences. For a sequence to be retained, a match of at least six nucleotides to both a V gene segment and a J gene segment was required. Rearrangements were called productive when the CDR3 lacked stop codons and stayed in frame with V and J; all others were non-productive. Following IMGT convention, CDR3 was defined as the stretch from the second conserved V-encoded cysteine up to the conserved J-encoded phenylalanine. Sequences without an unambiguous match to a single V gene segment were excluded from the earlier analysis of a few hundred of the donors. An earlier analysis of approximately 590 of the donors classified V segments as functional when productive rearrangements were above 56.7% and as segregating when the standard deviation between donors was above 5%. A statistical classification framework was built for diagnosing cytomegalovirus status from the catalog of TCR beta chain sequences. In a later analysis, TCR nucleotide sequences were compared against IMGT/GENE-DB human TR gene sequences so that V and J genes could be assigned. A later analysis assigned CDR3 sequences and most-parsimonious VDJ recombination scenarios with the TCRdist pipeline. In a later analysis, each TCR beta chain was defined by its CDR3 amino acid sequence together with its V-gene family, and reads without a unique V-gene family were excluded. In a later analysis, a few hundred highly shared, low-generation-probability nucleotide sequences were removed to address suspected cross-contamination and a sequencing artifact. A later analysis calculated a clonal expansion index for each public chain from normalized within-repertoire ranks of inferred template counts. In a later analysis, generation probabilities were computed using a VDJ recombination model fitted to out-of-frame rearrangements, and the results were checked against IGoR. A later analysis scored TCR-TCR, TCR-HLA and TCR-CMV co-occurrence with hypergeometric tests, applying a repertoire-size bias correction to TCR pairs. A later analysis estimated false discovery rates by permuting HLA or CMV assignments 20 times. In a later analysis, co-occurring TCRs were grouped with DBSCAN, and TCRdist sequence similarity was added when clustering was performed within HLA-allele-positive subsets. Repertoires with fewer than 30,000 or more than 120,000 public chains were left out of co-occurrence clustering, as were five repertoires with anomalous nucleotide sharing. In its TCRdb copy, this immuneACCESS table keeps in-frame sequences only and misses some clones. Where compared with another copy, unresolved V genes explain less than half of these, and the others have no known cause. The V and J calls and clone size were taken over from that table, and D and trimming were inferred from the DNA. This sample lists 120,000 to 150,000 clones; approximately 84% were detected once. 1.9% of the sample is in the top ten clones.

General conclusions and limits of the study: According to the authors, the approach could potentially be generalized to other disease states and immunological phenotypes. The classifier was reported to diagnose cytomegalovirus status with high specificity and sensitivity in both the original and validation cohorts. Sequencing depth was assumed to be roughly uniform across donors in the presence/absence analyses, though that assumption may not hold. Linkage disequilibrium might explain the correlated functional status among segregating V segments, but an unknown experimental factor could not be ruled out. Strong co-occurrence of HLA alleles, especially DR and DQ, made assigning TCR associations to individual alleles difficult. The earlier analysis of nearly 600 of the donors excluded 15 to 20 rarely observed V segments, including chromosome 9 orphons, because counts were too low. In a later analysis, the rate of TCR association differed among HLA loci, with DRB1 alleles having the most associated TCRs and HLA-C alleles having the fewest. In the study, about 150 TCR beta chains were listed as associated with cytomegalovirus. HLA typing was unavailable for some donors at each locus, so association tests used only the typed subset. Immune exposure information for the cohort was limited to CMV serostatus. This cohort had only TCR beta chains sequenced, and the lack of alpha or paired-chain data limited which features could be detected. According to a later genetic analysis, donors in an Asian-associated ancestry cluster had fewer N-insertions in productive TCRs than the roughly 700-donor mean. A group of highly shared sequence variants was considered likely to be a technical artifact of the sequencing pipeline. In a later analysis, HLA-associated TCR beta chains showed more clonal expansion and lower generation probabilities than non-associated chains that were equally common. Broadly in line with IMGT annotations, most TCR beta V segments showed up in productive rearrangements about 87% or about 30% of the time in an earlier analysis of 450 to 750 of the donors. V-gene and J-gene trimming of TCR beta chains was associated with a missense DCLRE1C variant in a later genetic analysis, and the association was replicated in an independent cohort. Most CMV-associated TCR beta chains appeared to be HLA-restricted in a later analysis, and the HLA associations seemed to be driven largely by CMV exposure. A further reported finding was that TCR beta sequences accurately predicted the HLA-A and HLA-B alleles for most subjects in the first cohort. A few of the identified cytomegalovirus-associated TCR beta chains were confirmed in vitro to be specific for cytomegalovirus antigens. Specific HLA alleles were associated with 15,000 to 20,000 TCR beta sequences at a false discovery rate of 0.05 in a later analysis. According to a later analysis, parvovirus B19, influenza, CMV and Epstein-Barr virus appeared linked to several top co-occurrence clusters. Some IMGT-functional V segments, including TRBV6-2 and TRBV6-3, could not be told apart with the 87-base-pair reads, so those segments were excluded. Most TCR sequences were observed very rarely across donors, whereas some public TCRs were present in many individuals.

Based on the germline V gene, the CDR1 and CDR2 sequences are MDHEN and SYDVKM. V and J lose 6 bases and 5 bases, and a span of 13 bases separates them. Reading from cysteine to phenylalanine, the CDR3 counts 13 amino acids. Of the read, only the CDR3 DNA is kept; its 39 bases are in frame from base 1. The cohort was made up of approximately 700 healthy bone marrow donors. Cohort members were all nominally healthy when sampled, although unrecorded immune exposures were likely present. The donor was CMV seronegative and was included in the group of a few hundred seronegative cohort members. A peripheral blood sample was provided by each donor, and peripheral blood mononuclear cells were used for TCR beta sequencing. The Qiagen DNeasy Blood Extraction Kit was used to extract genomic DNA from the blood cell samples. About this clone itself: The antigen this receptor binds is unknown. One base away there is no much larger clone; base qualities are not given.

The clonotype was recovered from a woman between 40 and 50 years old in good health and CMV-seronegative. The V and J segments used are TRBV28 and TRBJ1-2, with an unclear D gene assignment. Material: PBMCs. The CDR3 corresponds to CASSRDLTYGYTF. The DNA reads as follows: TGTGCCAGCAGCCGCGACTTAACTTATGGCTACACCTTC.